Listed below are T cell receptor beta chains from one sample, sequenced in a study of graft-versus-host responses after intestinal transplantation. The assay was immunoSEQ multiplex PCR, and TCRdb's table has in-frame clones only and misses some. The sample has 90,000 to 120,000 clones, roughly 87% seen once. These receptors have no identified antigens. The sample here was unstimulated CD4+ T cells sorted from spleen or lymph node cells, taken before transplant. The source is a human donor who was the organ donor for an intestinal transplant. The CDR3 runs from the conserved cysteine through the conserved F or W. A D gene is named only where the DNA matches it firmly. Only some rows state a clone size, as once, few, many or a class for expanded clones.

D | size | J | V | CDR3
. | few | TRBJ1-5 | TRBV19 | CASRWDGNQPQHF
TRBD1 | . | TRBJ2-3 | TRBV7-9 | CASSLRDRVNTDTQYF
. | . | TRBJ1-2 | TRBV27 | CASGTPGTLYGYAF
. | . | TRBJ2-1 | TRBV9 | CASSVTILDPPVF
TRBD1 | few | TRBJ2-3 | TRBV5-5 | CASSRQGDTQYF
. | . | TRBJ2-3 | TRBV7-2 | CASRQGTDTQYF
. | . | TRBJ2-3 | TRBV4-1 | CASSQGSARGGPTDTQYF
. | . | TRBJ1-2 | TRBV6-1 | CASGTRWDIYF
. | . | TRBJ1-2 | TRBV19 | CASSIDRYGYTF
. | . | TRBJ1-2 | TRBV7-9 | CASSFGGGYGYTF
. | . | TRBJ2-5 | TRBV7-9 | CASSLYWGQETQYF
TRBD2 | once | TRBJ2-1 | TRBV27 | CASSLGGSSYNEQFF
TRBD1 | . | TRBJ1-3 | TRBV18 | CASSVDRGHSGNTIYF
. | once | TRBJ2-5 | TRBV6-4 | CASSVGTAPGQETQYF
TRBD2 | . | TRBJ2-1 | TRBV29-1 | CSALFGAGGNEQFF
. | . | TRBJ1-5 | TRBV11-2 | CASSLGLGGSNQPQHF
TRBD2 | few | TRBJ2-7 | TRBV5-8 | CASSLEQGLLQYF
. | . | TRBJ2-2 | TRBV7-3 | CASSQKNTGELFF
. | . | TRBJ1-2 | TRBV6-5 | CASSLRADYGYTF
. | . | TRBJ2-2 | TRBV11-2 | CASSPRADPRTGELFF
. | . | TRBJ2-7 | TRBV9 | CASSGGPSYEQYF
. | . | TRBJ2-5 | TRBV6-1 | CASSVGRLEETQYF
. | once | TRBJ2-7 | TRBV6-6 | CASSLTGLSFYEQYF
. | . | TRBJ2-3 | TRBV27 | CASKGPNTDTQYF
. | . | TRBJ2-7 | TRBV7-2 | CASSLGKTATYEQYF
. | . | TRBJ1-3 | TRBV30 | CACTHGGRGNTIYF
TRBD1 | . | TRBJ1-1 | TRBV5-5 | CASSSRTGLAFF
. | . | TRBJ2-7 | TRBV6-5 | CASSVDSWGAYEQYF
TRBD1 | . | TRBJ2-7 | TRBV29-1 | CSVQTGGYEQYF
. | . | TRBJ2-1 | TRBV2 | CASSRIPGNEQFF
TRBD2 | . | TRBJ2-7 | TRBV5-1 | CASSPSGGQLEQYF
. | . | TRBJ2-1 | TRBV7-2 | CASSFGGSVQFF
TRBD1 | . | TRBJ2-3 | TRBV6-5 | CASSYRDRGTDTQYF
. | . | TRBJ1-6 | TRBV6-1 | CALTGVSGNNSPLHF
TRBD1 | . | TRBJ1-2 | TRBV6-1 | CASSEGSRGDYGYTF
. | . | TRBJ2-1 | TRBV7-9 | CASSLVWGDGVLGQFF
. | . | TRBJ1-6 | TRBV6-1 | CASREPFRPLHF
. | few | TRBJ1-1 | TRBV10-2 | CASSLETGYTEAFF
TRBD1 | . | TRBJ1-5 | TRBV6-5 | CASSLGTGTNQPQHF
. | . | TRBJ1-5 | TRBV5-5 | CASSSQDGSNQPQHF
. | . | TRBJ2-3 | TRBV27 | CASSLSGRGADTQYF
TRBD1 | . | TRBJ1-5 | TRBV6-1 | CASSGTGLNQPQHF
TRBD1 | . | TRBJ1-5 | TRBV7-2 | CASSADRVRNQPQHF
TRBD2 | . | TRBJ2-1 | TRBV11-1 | CASSFSSGRANDEQFF
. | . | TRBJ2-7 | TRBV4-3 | CASSPQGGSYEQYF
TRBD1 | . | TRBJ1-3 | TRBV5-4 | CASSLEPGGVSGNTIYF
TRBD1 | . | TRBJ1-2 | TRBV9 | CASSVDPGQGNYGYTF
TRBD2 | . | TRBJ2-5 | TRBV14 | CASSQGYISGGARQETQYF
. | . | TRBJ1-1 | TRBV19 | CASSSSPMNTEAFF
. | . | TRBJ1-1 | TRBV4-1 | CASSQDSSQRGTEAFF
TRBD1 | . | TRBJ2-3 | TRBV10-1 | CASSERRGGEDTQYF
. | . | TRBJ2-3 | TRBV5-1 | CASSPPGLTDTQYF
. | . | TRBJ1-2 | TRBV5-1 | CASSLRAGSYGYTF
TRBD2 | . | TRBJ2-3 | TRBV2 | CASSEWVWLAGGPGRGDTQYF
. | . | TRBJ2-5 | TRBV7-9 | CASITPTRGAQETQYF